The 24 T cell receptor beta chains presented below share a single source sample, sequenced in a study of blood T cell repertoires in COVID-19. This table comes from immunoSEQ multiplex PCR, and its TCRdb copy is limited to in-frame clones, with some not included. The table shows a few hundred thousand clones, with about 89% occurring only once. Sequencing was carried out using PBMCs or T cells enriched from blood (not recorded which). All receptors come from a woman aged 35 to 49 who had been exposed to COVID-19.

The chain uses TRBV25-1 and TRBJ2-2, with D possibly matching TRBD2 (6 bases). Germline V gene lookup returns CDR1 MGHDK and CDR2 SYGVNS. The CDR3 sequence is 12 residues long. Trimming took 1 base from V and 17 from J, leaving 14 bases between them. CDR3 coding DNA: TGTGCCAGCAGTGAATGGGGAGAGGGACTTTTTTTT. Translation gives CASSEWGEGLFF. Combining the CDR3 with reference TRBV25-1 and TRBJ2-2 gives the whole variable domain EADIYQTPRYLVIGTGKKITLECSQTMGHDKMYWYQQDPGMELHLIHYSYGVNSTEKGDLSSESTVSRIRTEHFPLTLESARPSHTSQYLCASSEWGEGLFFGEGSRLTVL.

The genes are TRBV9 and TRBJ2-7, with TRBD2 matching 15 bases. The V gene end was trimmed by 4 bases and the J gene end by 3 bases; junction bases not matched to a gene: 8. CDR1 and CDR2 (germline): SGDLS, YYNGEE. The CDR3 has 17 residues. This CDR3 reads CASSPSRTSGGGYEQYF. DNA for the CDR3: TGTGCCAGCAGCCCCTCTAGGACTAGCGGGGGGGGCTACGAGCAGTACTTC.

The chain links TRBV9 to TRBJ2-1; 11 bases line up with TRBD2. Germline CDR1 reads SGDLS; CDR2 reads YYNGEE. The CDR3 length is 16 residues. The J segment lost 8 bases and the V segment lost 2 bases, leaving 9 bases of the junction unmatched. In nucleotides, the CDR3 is TGTGCCAGCAGCGTTAGCGGGGGGGCGGTATTTGATGAGCAGTTCTTC. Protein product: CASSVSGGAVFDEQFF.

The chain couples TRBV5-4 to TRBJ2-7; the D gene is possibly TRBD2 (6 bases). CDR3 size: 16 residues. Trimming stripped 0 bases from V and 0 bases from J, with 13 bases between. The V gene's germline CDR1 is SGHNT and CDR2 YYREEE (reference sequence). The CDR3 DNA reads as TGTGCCAGCAGCTTGGGGGGTCGGGGGAGCTCCTACGAGCAGTACTTC. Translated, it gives CASSLGGRGSSYEQYF.

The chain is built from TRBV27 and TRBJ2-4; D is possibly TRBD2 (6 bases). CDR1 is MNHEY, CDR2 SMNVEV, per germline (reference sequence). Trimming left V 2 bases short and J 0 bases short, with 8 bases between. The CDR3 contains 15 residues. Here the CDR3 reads CASSLGGLAKNIQYF. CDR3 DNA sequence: TGTGCCAGCAGTTTAGGGGGGTTAGCCAAAAACATTCAGTACTTC.

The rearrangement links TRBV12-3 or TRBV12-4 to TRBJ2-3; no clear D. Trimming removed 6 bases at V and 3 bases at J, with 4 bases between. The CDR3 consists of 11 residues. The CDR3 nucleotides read TGTGCCAGCAGGCGGACAGATACGCAGTATTTT. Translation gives CASRRTDTQYF.

This CDR3 reads CASSPRSVAGATGELFF. In DNA form, the CDR3 reads TGTGCCAGCAGCCCTAGATCGGTGGCGGGGGCAACCGGGGAGCTGTTTTTT. This rearrangement joins TRBV2 to TRBJ2-2; D is possibly TRBD2 (7 bases). The length of the CDR3 is 17 residues. Germline V gene lookup returns CDR1 SNHLY and CDR2 FYNNEI. V was shortened by 6 bases and J by 5 bases, with 22 bases between the two germline ends.

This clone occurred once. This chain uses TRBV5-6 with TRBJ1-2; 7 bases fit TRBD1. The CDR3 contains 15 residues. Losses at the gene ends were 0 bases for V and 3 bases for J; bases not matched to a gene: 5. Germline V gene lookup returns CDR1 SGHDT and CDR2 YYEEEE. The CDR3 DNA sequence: TGTGCCAGCAGCTTGGGCAAGGGGGCTGACTATGGCTACACCTTC. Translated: CASSLGKGADYGYTF. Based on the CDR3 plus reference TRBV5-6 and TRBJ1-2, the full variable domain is DAGVTQSPTHLIKTRGQQVTLRCSPKSGHDTVSWYQQALGQGPQFIFQYYEEEERQRGNFPDRFSGHQFPNYSSELNVNALLLGDSALYLCASSLGKGADYGYTFGSGTRLTVV.

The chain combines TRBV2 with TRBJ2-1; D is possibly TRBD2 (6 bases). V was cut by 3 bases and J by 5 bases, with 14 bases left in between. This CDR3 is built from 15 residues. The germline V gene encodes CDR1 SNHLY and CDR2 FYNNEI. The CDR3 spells CASSDGGGEHNEQFF. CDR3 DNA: TGTGCCAGCAGTGATGGCGGAGGGGAACACAATGAGCAGTTCTTC.

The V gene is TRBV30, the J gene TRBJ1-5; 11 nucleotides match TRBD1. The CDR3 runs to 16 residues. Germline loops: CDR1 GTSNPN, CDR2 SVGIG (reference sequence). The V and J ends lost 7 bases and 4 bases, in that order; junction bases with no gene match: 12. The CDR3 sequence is CAFDVRDRGLNQPQHF. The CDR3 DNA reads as TGTGCCTTTGACGTTCGGGACAGGGGGTTAAATCAGCCCCAGCATTTT.

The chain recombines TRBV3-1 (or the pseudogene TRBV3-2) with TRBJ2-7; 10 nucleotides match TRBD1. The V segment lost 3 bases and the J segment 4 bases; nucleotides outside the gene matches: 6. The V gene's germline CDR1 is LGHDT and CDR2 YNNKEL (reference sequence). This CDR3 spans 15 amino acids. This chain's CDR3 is CASSHVGQGEYEQYF. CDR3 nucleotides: TGTGCCAGCAGCCACGTAGGACAGGGGGAATACGAGCAGTACTTC.

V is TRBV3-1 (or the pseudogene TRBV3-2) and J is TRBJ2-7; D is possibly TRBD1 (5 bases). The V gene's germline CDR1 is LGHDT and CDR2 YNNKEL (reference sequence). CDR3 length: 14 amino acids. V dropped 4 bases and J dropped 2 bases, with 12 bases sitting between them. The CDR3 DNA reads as TGTGCCAGCAGCCCGAGCAGGACAACCTACGAGCAGTACTTC. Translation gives CASSPSRTTYEQYF.

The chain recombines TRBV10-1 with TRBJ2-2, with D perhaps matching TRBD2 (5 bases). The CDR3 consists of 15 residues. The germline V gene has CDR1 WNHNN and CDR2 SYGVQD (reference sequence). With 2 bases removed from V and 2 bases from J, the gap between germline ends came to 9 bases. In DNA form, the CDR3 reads TGCGCCAGCAGTGAGGACTACCCCAACACCGGGGAGCTGTTTTTT. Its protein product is CASSEDYPNTGELFF.

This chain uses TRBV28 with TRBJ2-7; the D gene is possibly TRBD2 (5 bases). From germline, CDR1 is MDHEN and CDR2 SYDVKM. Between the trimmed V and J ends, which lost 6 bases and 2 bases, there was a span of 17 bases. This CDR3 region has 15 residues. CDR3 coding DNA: TGTGCCAGCAGCCCCGGGGTCGGGGTACCCTACGAGCAGTACTTC. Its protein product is CASSPGVGVPYEQYF. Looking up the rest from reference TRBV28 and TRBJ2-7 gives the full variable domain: DVKVTQSSRYLVKRTGEKVFLECVQDMDHENMFWYRQDPGLGLRLIYFSYDVKMKEKGDIPEGYSVSREKKERFSLILESASTNQTSMYLCASSPGVGVPYEQYFGPGTRLTVT.

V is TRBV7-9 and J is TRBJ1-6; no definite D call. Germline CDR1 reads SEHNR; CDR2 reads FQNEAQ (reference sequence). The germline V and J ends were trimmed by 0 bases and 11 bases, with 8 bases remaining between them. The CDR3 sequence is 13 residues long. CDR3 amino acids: CASSLAPPAPLHF. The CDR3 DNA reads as TGTGCCAGCAGCTTAGCTCCCCCGGCACCCCTCCACTTT.

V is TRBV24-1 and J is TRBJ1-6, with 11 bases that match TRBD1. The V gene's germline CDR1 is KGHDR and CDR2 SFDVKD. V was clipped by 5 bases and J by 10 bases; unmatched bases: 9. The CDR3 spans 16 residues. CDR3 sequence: CATSAGHGQGASPLHF. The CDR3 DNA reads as TGTGCCACCAGTGCTGGACATGGACAGGGGGCATCACCCCTCCACTTT.

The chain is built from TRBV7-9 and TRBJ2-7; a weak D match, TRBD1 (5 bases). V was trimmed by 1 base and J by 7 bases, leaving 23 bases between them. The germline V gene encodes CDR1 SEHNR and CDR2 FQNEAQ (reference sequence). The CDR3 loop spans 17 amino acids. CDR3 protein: CASSLGPRVNPVGEQYF. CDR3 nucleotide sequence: TGTGCCAGCAGCTTAGGGCCCAGGGTAAACCCCGTGGGGGAGCAGTACTTC. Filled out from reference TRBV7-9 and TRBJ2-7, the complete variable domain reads DTGVSQNPRHKITKRGQNVTFRCDPISEHNRLYWYRQTLGQGPEFLTYFQNEAQLEKSRLLSDRFSAERPKGSFSTLEIQRTEQGDSAMYLCASSLGPRVNPVGEQYFGPGTRLTVT.

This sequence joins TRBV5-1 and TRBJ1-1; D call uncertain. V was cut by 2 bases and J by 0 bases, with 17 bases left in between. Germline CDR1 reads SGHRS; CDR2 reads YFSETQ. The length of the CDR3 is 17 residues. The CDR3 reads CASSLAATADMNTEAFF. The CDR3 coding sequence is TGCGCCAGCAGCTTAGCGGCAACAGCTGACATGAACACTGAAGCTTTCTTT.

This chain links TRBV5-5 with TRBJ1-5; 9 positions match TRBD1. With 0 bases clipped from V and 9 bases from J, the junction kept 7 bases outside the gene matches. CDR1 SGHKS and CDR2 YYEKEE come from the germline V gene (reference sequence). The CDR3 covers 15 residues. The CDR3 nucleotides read TGTGCCAGCAGCTTGGATACAGGGGGCCTCCGGCCCCAGCATTTT. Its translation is CASSLDTGGLRPQHF.

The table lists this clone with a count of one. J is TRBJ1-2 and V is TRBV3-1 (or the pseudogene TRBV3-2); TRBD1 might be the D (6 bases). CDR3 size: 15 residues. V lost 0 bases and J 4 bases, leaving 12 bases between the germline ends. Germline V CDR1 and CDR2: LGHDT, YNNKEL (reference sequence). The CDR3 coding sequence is TGTGCCAGCAGCCAAGAGGGGACAAGGCTCTATGGCTACACCTTC. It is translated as CASSQEGTRLYGYTF.

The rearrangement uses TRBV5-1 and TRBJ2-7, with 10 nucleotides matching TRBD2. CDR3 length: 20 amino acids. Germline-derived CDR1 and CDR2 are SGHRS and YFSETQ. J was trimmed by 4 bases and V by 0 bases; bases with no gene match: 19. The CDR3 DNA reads TGCGCCAGCAGCTTGGCCGGATTCTATACGGCTAGCGGGGGAAGGTACGAGCAGTACTTC. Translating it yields CASSLAGFYTASGGRYEQYF.

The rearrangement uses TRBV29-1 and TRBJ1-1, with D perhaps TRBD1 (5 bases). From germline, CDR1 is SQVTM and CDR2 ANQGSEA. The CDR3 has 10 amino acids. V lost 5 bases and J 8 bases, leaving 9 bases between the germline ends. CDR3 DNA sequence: TGCAGCGTTTCCGACAGAGAAGCTTTCTTT. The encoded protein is CSVSDREAFF. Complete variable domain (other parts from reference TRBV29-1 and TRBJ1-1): SAVISQKPSRDICQRGTSLTIQCQVDSQVTMMFWYRQQPGQSLTLIATANQGSEATYESGFVIDKFPISRPNLTFSTLTVSNMSPEDSSIYLCSVSDREAFFGQGTRLTVV.

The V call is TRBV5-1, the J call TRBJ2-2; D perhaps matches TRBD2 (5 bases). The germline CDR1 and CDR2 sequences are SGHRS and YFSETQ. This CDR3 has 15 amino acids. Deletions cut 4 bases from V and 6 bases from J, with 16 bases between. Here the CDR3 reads CASSPGMRVPGELFF. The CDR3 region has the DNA TGCGCCAGCAGCCCCGGTATGCGGGTTCCCGGGGAGCTGTTTTTT.

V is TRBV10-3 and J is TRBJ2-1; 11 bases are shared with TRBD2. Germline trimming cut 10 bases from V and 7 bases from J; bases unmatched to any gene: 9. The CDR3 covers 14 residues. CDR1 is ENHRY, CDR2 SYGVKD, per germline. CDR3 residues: CATYPGTSGNEQFF. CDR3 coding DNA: TGTGCCACTTACCCCGGGACTAGCGGTAATGAGCAGTTCTTC.